The 17 T cell receptor beta chains below come from one sample, sequenced in a study of T cells after yellow fever vaccination. TCRdb ran MiXCR on the 5' RACE reads and lists one entry per CDR3 protein. Counted here are 500,000 to 700,000 distinct CDR3 sequences, around 21% occurring once; the ten biggest clones make up around 15%. The source was PBMCs, collected 15 days after the yellow fever booster vaccination. These receptors all come from a young man who received the YFV17D yellow fever vaccine.

This clonotype was detected only a few times. V usage is TRBV18 and J usage is TRBJ1-1; 11 bases fit TRBD1. This CDR3 spans 14 amino acids. V lost 3 bases to trimming and J lost 10 bases; unmatched junction nucleotides: 7. Germline CDR1 KGHSH, CDR2 LQKENI. Here the CDR3 reads CASSPRDRGFRAFF. The DNA of the CDR3 is TGTGCCAGCTCACCGAGGGACAGGGGGTTTCGAGCTTTCTTT.

There are a few counts of this clonotype. This chain uses TRBV20-1 with TRBJ1-1; D is unclear. The V end was cut by 6 bases, the J end by 4 bases, with 18 bases between. Germline V gene sequence: CDR1 DFQATT, CDR2 SNEGSKA (reference sequence). This CDR3 is 14 amino acids long. CDR3 in amino acids: CSAGSGVAPTEAFF. The CDR3 DNA reads as TGCAGTGCAGGATCCGGGGTGGCCCCCACTGAAGCTTTCTTT.

The chain joins TRBV19 to TRBJ1-5; D call uncertain. V shed 0 bases and J shed 3 bases, with 15 bases lying between them. Per germline, CDR1 LNHDA and CDR2 SQIVND (reference sequence). CDR3 length equals 17 residues. CDR3 coding DNA: TGTGCCAGTAGTATAGATGGATCGGGGATGGACAATCAGCCCCAGCATTTT. It translates to CASSIDGSGMDNQPQHF.

The rearrangement uses TRBV10-3 and TRBJ2-1, with D possibly matching TRBD2 (6 bases). CDR1 and CDR2 (germline): ENHRY, SYGVKD. CDR3 size: 15 residues. V was clipped by 0 bases and J by 4 bases, with 10 bases between them. CDR3 bases: TGTGCCATCAGTGAGTCGACGGGAGCTTACAATGAGCAGTTCTTC. It translates to CAISESTGAYNEQFF.

The chain couples TRBV12-3 or TRBV12-4 to TRBJ2-4; no definite D call. The CDR3 covers 11 residues. With 4 bases removed from V and 9 bases from J, the gap between germline ends came to 7 bases. In DNA form, the CDR3 reads TGTGCCAGCAGTTCGTCAGTCATTCAGTACTTC. Its protein is CASSSSVIQYF.

The V gene is TRBV6-1, the J gene TRBJ2-7, with D unresolved. Trimming pared 7 bases from V and 2 bases from J, leaving 6 bases between. CDR3 length: 11 amino acids. The germline V gene has CDR1 MNHNS and CDR2 SASEGT. In DNA, the CDR3 is TGTGCCAGCATAGACCCCTACGAGCAGTACTTC. This encodes CASIDPYEQYF.

Many counts were recorded for this clonotype. V and J are TRBV4-2 and TRBJ2-5; TRBD2 is a possible D gene (7 bases). The CDR3 sequence is 16 residues long. V was cut by 0 bases and J by 1 base, with 12 bases left in between. CDR1 is LGHNA, CDR2 YNFKEQ, per germline. The CDR3 bases are TGTGCCAGCAGCCAAGATCCGGCGGGGGCCCAAGAGACCCAGTACTTC. The encoded protein is CASSQDPAGAQETQYF.

The V and J genes are TRBV25-1 and TRBJ2-1; TRBD1 matches at 10 bases. Germline V gene sequence: CDR1 MGHDK, CDR2 SYGVNS. The CDR3 covers 14 residues. J lost 12 bases, V lost 9 bases, and 14 bases had no gene match. CDR3 sequence reads: CASTPGQGPAGQFF. In DNA form, the CDR3 reads TGTGCCAGTACGCCGGGACAGGGGCCAGCCGGGCAGTTCTTC.

The sample holds a few counts of this clonotype. The chain joins TRBV4-3 to TRBJ2-7; D tentatively reads TRBD1 or TRBD2 (5 bases each). V gave up 0 bases and J gave up 1 base, with 10 bases separating them. CDR3 length: 15 amino acids. Germline CDR1 LGHNA, CDR2 YSLEER. CDR3 sequence reads: CASSQDGAGSYEQYF. In DNA, the CDR3 is TGCGCCAGCAGCCAAGACGGGGCAGGTTCCTACGAGCAGTACTTC.

The chain recombines TRBV3-1 with TRBJ2-5, with no clear D. The V gene's germline CDR1 is LGHDT and CDR2 YNNKEL (reference sequence). The CDR3 length is 14 residues. Trimming left V 4 bases short and J 7 bases short, with 16 bases between. CDR3 coding DNA: TGTGCCAGCAGCCCCACGTACTTGGAAGGGACCCAGTACTTC. Translating it yields CASSPTYLEGTQYF.

A few counts support this clonotype. J is TRBJ2-3 and V is TRBV5-1; the D gene is possibly TRBD2 (6 bases). Germline assignment: CDR1 SGHRS and CDR2 YFSETQ. The V and J ends lost 0 bases and 1 base respectively, with 12 bases between them. There are 16 residues in the CDR3. CDR3 DNA sequence: TGCGCCAGCAGCTTGGGTTCCGGGAGCGGCACAGATACGCAGTATTTT. Translating gives CASSLGSGSGTDTQYF. The whole variable domain, remainder taken from reference TRBV5-1 and TRBJ2-3, is KAGVTQTPRYLIKTRGQQVTLSCSPISGHRSVSWYQQTPGQGLQFLFEYFSETQRNKGNFPGRFSGRQFSNSRSEMNVSTLELGDSALYLCASSLGSGSGTDTQYFGPGTRLTVL.

This chain uses TRBV20-1 with TRBJ1-1; D possibly corresponds to TRBD1 (5 bases). The germline V gene encodes CDR1 DFQATT and CDR2 SNEGSKA (reference sequence). The CDR3 loop spans 15 amino acids. The V gene lost 6 bases and the J gene lost 5 bases, with 22 bases spanning the gap. This CDR3 is CSAQARDVRGTEAFF. CDR3 DNA sequence: TGCAGTGCCCAGGCCAGGGACGTCCGGGGGACTGAAGCTTTCTTT.

The V call is TRBV14, the J call TRBJ1-1, with D unresolved. The germline gives CDR1 SGHDN, CDR2 FVKESK. This CDR3 spans 13 amino acids. The V end lost 3 bases, the J end lost 0 bases, and 5 bases lay between the germline ends. This chain's CDR3 is CASSHSMNTEAFF. The DNA of the CDR3 is TGTGCCAGCAGCCACTCAATGAACACTGAAGCTTTCTTT.

This clonotype was seen a few times. The rearrangement links TRBV20-1 to TRBJ2-1, with 9 nucleotides matching TRBD1. CDR1 is DFQATT, CDR2 SNEGSKA, per germline (reference sequence). The J segment lost 4 bases and the V segment lost 7 bases, leaving 5 bases of the junction unmatched. This CDR3 has 13 amino acids. The chain's CDR3 is CSDRGREYNEQFF. CDR3 coding DNA: TGCAGTGACAGGGGGCGCGAATACAATGAGCAGTTCTTC.

This clonotype was observed a few times. The genes are TRBV5-1 and TRBJ1-1; D is possibly TRBD1 (5 bases). V was shortened by 5 bases and J by 6 bases, with 20 bases between the two germline ends. Germline V gene data show CDR1 as SGHRS and CDR2 as YFSETQ. CDR3 length: 15 amino acids. The CDR3 nucleotides are TGCGCCAGCAGTCCAGGGAAGAGCGGCCCCGCTGAAGCTTTCTTT. This sequence encodes CASSPGKSGPAEAFF.

This chain links TRBV25-1 with TRBJ2-3, with 9 positions matching TRBD1. CDR1 is MGHDK and CDR2 is SYGVNS in the germline V gene. This CDR3 is built from 17 residues. Trimming cost V 8 bases and J 1 base; bases outside gene matches: 13. The CDR3 region is CASGSGTGLVCTDTQYF. CDR3 DNA: TGTGCCAGCGGTTCCGGGACAGGGTTAGTTTGCACAGATACGCAGTATTTT.

The rearrangement links TRBV20-1 to TRBJ2-1, with TRBD2 identical over 9 bases. The CDR3 totals 16 residues. Trimming cost V 1 base and J 2 bases; bases outside gene matches: 6. The germline CDR1 and CDR2 sequences are DFQATT and SNEGSKA (reference sequence). The CDR3 DNA reads as TGCAGTGCTAGAGTCGCGGGAGGGTACCCCTACAATGAGCAGTTCTTC. Protein: CSARVAGGYPYNEQFF.